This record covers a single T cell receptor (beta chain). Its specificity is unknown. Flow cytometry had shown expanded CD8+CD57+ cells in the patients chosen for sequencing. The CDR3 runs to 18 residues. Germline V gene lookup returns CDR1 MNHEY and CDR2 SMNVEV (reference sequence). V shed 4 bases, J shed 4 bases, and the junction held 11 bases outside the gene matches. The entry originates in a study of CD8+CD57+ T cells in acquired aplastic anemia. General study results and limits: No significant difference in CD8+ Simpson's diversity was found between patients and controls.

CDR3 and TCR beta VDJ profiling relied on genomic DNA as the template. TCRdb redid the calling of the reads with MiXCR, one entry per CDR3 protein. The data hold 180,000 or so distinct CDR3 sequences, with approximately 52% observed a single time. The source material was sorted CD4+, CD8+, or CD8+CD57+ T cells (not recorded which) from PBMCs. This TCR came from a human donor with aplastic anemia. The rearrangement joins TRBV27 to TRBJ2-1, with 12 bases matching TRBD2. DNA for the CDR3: TGTGCCAGCAGTTCCCACACTAGCGGGAGGCTGAATTACAATGAGCAGTTCTTC. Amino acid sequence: CASSSHTSGRLNYNEQFF.